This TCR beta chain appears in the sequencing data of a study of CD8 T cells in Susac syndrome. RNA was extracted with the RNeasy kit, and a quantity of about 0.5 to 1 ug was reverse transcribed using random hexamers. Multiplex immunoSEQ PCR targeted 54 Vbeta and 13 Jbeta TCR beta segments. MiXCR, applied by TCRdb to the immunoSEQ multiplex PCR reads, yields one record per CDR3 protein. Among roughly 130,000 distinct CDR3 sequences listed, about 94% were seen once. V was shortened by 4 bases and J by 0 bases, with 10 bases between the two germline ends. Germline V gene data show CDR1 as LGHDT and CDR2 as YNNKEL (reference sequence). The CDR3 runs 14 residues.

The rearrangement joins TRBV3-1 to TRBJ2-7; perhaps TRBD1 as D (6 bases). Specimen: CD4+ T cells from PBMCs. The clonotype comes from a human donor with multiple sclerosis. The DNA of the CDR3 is TGTGCCAGCAGCCTTTCGGGACACTCCTACGAGCAGTACTTC. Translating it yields CASSLSGHSYEQYF.